This T cell receptor (beta chain) appears in the sequencing data of a study of blood T cell repertoires in COVID-19. Sequencing was performed with immunoSEQ multiplex PCR; in TCRdb, only in-frame clones are kept and a portion is missing. The data hold 300,000 to 400,000 clones, with around nine tenths observed a single time. The specimen sequenced was peripheral blood. The receptor comes from a woman aged 50 to 60 with active or convalescent COVID-19.

CDR3 coding DNA: TGTGCCAGCACCAGACAGATTGAGATCTTCTATGGCTACACCTTC. Translated: CASTRQIEIFYGYTF. The rearrangement uses TRBV5-8 and TRBJ1-2; D is possibly TRBD1 (5 bases). The CDR3 sequence is 15 residues long. V was shortened by 6 bases and J by 4 bases, with 19 bases between the two germline ends. Germline V CDR1 and CDR2: SGHTS, YDEGEE.